One sample yielded the 3 T cell receptor beta chains listed below, sequenced in a study of blood T cell repertoires in COVID-19 (dated by TCRdb to 2019 to 2021). The receptor library was made with the immunoSEQ multiplex PCR assay. TCRdb holds this immuneACCESS table with in-frame rearrangements only. Some clones are missing; in checked studies, unresolved V genes explain under half, and the rest has no known cause. Here the sample has fewer than 350,000 clones; 89% occur a single time. The ten most abundant clones make up approximately 4.7% of the sample. The sequenced material came from PBMCs or T cells enriched from blood (not recorded which). The receptor set was obtained from a man aged 55 to 70 who had recovered from COVID-19.

This sequence joins TRBV25-1 and TRBJ1-2; 7 bases line up with TRBD1. CDR3 length: 16 residues. Germline CDR1 and CDR2: MGHDK and SYGVNS. The J segment lost 4 bases and the V segment lost 3 bases, leaving 11 bases of the junction unmatched. In DNA form, the CDR3 reads TGTGCCAGCAGTGACCCGACCACAGGGGAGGTCTATGGCTACACCTTC. This translates into CASSDPTTGEVYGYTF.

The V and J genes are TRBV5-1 and TRBJ1-4; 8 bases agree with TRBD1. CDR1 is SGHRS, CDR2 YFSETQ, per germline. This CDR3 region has 14 residues. V was pared by 8 bases and J by 8 bases, with 11 bases of the junction left unmatched. The CDR3 nucleotides read TGCGCCAGTGCCCCCGGGACAGGCGCAGAAAAACTGTTTTTT. Protein: CASAPGTGAEKLFF. Full variable domain (missing parts from reference TRBV5-1 and TRBJ1-4): KAGVTQTPRYLIKTRGQQVTLSCSPISGHRSVSWYQQTPGQGLQFLFEYFSETQRNKGNFPGRFSGRQFSNSRSEMNVSTLELGDSALYLCASAPGTGAEKLFFGSGTQLSVL.

The V and J genes are TRBV10-3 and TRBJ2-1; 10 nucleotides align to TRBD2. With 4 bases clipped from V and 0 bases from J, the junction kept 6 bases outside the gene matches. The CDR3 is 17 amino acids. Germline values: CDR1 ENHRY, CDR2 SYGVKD. The CDR3 reads CAISGGTSENSYNEQFF. CDR3 sequence (DNA): TGTGCCATCAGTGGGGGGACTAGCGAAAACTCCTACAATGAGCAGTTCTTC.